The 14 T cell receptor beta chains listed next were all sequenced from one sample in a study of cytomegalovirus exposure and HLA in healthy donors. The PCR had 60 Vbeta and 13 Jbeta primers. Measured with immunoSEQ multiplex PCR; TCRdb has only the in-frame clones, and not every one. The sample has about 73,000 clones; roughly two thirds are singletons. Input material: PBMCs. The receptors were sampled from a woman between 50 and 59 years old in good health and CMV-seropositive.

The chain has TRBV7-9 and TRBJ2-7; 7 bases match TRBD1. The CDR3 sequence is 14 residues long. The V gene end was trimmed by 4 bases and the J gene end by 2 bases; junction bases not matched to a gene: 5. In germline, CDR1 is SEHNR, CDR2 FQNEAQ (reference sequence). This CDR3 reads CASSYPGQTYEQYV. CDR3 nucleotide sequence: TGTGCCAGCAGCTACCCGGGACAGACCTACGAGCAGTACGTC.

This clone was seen once. This CDR3 is CASSEAHPPRDTQYF. CDR3 in DNA: TGTGCCAGCAGTGAAGCGCACCCCCCTCGGGATACGCAGTATTTT. The chain carries TRBV6-1 and TRBJ2-3; D unclear. The CDR3 runs to 15 residues. V dropped 0 bases and J dropped 6 bases, with 13 bases sitting between them. CDR1 and CDR2 (germline): MNHNS, SASEGT.

The chain couples TRBV27 to TRBJ1-1; TRBD1 matches 9 bases. The J segment lost 7 bases and the V segment lost 8 bases, leaving 11 bases of the junction unmatched. Germline lookup yields CDR1 MNHEY and CDR2 SMNVEV (reference sequence). The CDR3 loop spans 14 amino acids. The CDR3 here is CASANLGTGNEAFF. The CDR3 coding sequence is TGTGCCAGCGCCAATCTCGGGACAGGGAATGAAGCTTTCTTT.

V and J are TRBV9 and TRBJ2-2, with D possibly TRBD1 on 6 matching bases. This CDR3 comprises 15 residues. Trimming removed 3 bases from V and 3 bases from J, with 12 bases in between. Germline V gene sequence: CDR1 SGDLS, CDR2 YYNGEE. The CDR3 DNA sequence: TGTGCCAGCAGCGCGTCGGACAGTTACACCGGGGAGCTGTTTTTT. Its protein product is CASSASDSYTGELFF.

The chain links TRBV15 to TRBJ2-7; D call uncertain. CDR3 length: 13 residues. With 5 bases removed from V and 7 bases from J, the gap between germline ends came to 15 bases. Germline V gives CDR1 LNHNV, CDR2 YYDKDF (reference sequence). The CDR3 DNA follows: TGTGCCACCAGCGACGAATACACGCGGGAGCAGTACGTC. Its translation: CATSDEYTREQYV.

On this clone: A read error may account for a junction end that differs from germline. The chain's CDR3 is CASSLAWLGGDETQYF. DNA for the CDR3: TGTGCTAGCAGCTTAGCGTGGTTGGGAGGGGACGAGACCCAGTACTTC. The chain uses TRBV7-7 and TRBJ2-5; 7 nucleotides line up with TRBD2. In germline, CDR1 is SSHAT, CDR2 FNYEAQ (reference sequence). This CDR3 spans 16 amino acids. Complete variable domain (other parts from reference TRBV7-7 and TRBJ2-5): GAGVSQSPRYKVTKRGQDVTLRCDPISSHATLYWYQQALGQGPEFLTYFNYEAQPDKSGLPSDRFSAERPEGSISTLTIQRTEQRDSAMYRCASSLAWLGGDETQYFGPGTRLLVL.

The chain carries TRBV7-9 and TRBJ2-2, with D uncertain. The CDR3 loop spans 14 amino acids. Germline V gene data show CDR1 as SEHNR and CDR2 as FQNEAQ (reference sequence). The ends were cut back, 2 bases at V and 5 bases at J, with 9 bases in the middle. Here the CDR3 DNA reads TGTGCCAGCAGCTTAACCCTCGGGACCGGGGAGCTGTTTTTT. Translating it yields CASSLTLGTGELFF.

A note on this clone: Its ends do not fully match the called genes, so a read error is possible. This chain joins TRBV7-7 and TRBJ2-1, with D possibly TRBD2 on 7 matching bases. Germline-derived CDR1 and CDR2 are SSHAT and FNYEAQ (reference sequence). The CDR3 has 16 residues. The CDR3 DNA sequence: TGTGCTAGCAGCTTAGCGCCGGGGGGCCATCTCAATGAGCAGTTCTTC. Translating gives CASSLAPGGHLNEQFF.

The chain recombines TRBV5-1 with TRBJ2-5, with D possibly being TRBD2 (6 bases). In germline, CDR1 is SGHRS, CDR2 YFSETQ. The length of the CDR3 is 11 residues. V dropped 0 bases and J dropped 9 bases, with 6 bases sitting between them. This CDR3 is CASSLGGAQYF. CDR3 coding DNA: TGCGCCAGCAGCTTGGGGGGGGCCCAGTACTTC.

This clone was observed a few times. V and J are TRBV7-7 and TRBJ2-1, with D tentatively TRBD2 (6 bases). V was pared by 5 bases and J by 0 bases, with 11 bases between. Germline V gene data show CDR1 as SSHAT and CDR2 as FNYEAQ (reference sequence). CDR3 size: 15 residues. The CDR3 DNA reads TGTGCCAGCAGCCCGGAACTAGCCTCCTACAATGAGCAGTTCTTC. This sequence encodes CASSPELASYNEQFF.

This clone occurred a few times. V and J are TRBV5-1 and TRBJ1-2; D call uncertain. The germline V gene encodes CDR1 SGHRS and CDR2 YFSETQ. The V end lost 5 bases, the J end lost 7 bases, and 9 bases lay between the germline ends. The CDR3 has 11 amino acids. CDR3 bases: TGCGCCAGCAGTATCGGTCCTGGCTACACCTTC. Its translation is CASSIGPGYTF.

This rearrangement joins TRBV6-1 to TRBJ2-5; D is unresolved. Germline V CDR1 and CDR2: MNHNS, SASEGT. The CDR3 runs to 13 residues. V shed 3 bases and J shed 4 bases, with 9 bases lying between them. This CDR3 is CASSDSERETQYF. The DNA for the CDR3 is TGTGCCAGCAGTGATTCCGAGCGAGAGACCCAGTACTTC.

V is TRBV6-1 and J is TRBJ2-7; tentative D call: TRBD2 (5 bases). The germline V gene has CDR1 MNHNS and CDR2 SASEGT. V was pared by 2 bases and J by 6 bases, with 23 bases between. This CDR3 comprises 17 residues. The CDR3 nucleotides read TGTGCCAGCAGTGAATTTGACGCGACCGAGTTCGGGGTCGAGCAGTACTTC. The encoded protein is CASSEFDATEFGVEQYF.

Only one count was recorded for this clone. The rearrangement uses TRBV7-9 and TRBJ2-2, with a possible D match to TRBD2 (6 bases). CDR3 length: 15 residues. CDR1 is SEHNR and CDR2 is FQNEAQ in the germline V gene (reference sequence). V lost 5 bases to trimming and J lost 3 bases, with 13 bases between them. This CDR3 is CASSPRPGDTGELFF. Written as DNA, the CDR3 is TGTGCCAGCAGCCCCCGGCCGGGGGACACCGGGGAGCTGTTTTTT.